Below are 18 T cell receptor beta chains sequenced from a single sample in a study of blood T cell repertoires in COVID-19. Profiling relied on immunoSEQ multiplex PCR, and the TCRdb table lists in-frame clones only, not all of them. The sample includes a few hundred thousand clones, about 90% of them seen just once. Sequenced material: peripheral blood. These receptors came from a middle-aged man with active or convalescent COVID-19.

The gene calls are TRBV4-1 and TRBJ1-5, with 8 bases aligning to TRBD1. The V and J ends lost 2 bases and 3 bases, in that order; junction bases with no gene match: 6. CDR1 and CDR2 (germline): MGHRA, YSYEKL. This CDR3 spans 16 amino acids. The CDR3 is CASSQIQGDFNQPQHF. The CDR3 region has the DNA TGCGCCAGCAGCCAAATACAGGGGGACTTCAATCAGCCCCAGCATTTT.

The table lists this clone with a few counts. At the DNA level, this CDR3 is encoded by other sequences in the same sample as well. This chain uses TRBV27 with TRBJ2-7; 9 bases match TRBD1. Trimming took 6 bases from V and 4 from J; bases not matched to a gene: 1. In germline, CDR1 is MNHEY, CDR2 SMNVEV (reference sequence). CDR3 length: 12 amino acids. The CDR3 DNA follows: TGTGCCAGCAGGGACAGGGGATACGAGCAGTACTTC. Protein: CASRDRGYEQYF.

CDR3 amino acids: CASSDARQGSYNEQFF. The CDR3 DNA reads as TGTGCCAGCAGTGACGCGAGACAGGGGAGTTACAATGAGCAGTTCTTC. V gene TRBV25-1 combines with J gene TRBJ2-1; TRBD1 matches at 8 bases. Trimming cost V 3 bases and J 4 bases; bases outside gene matches: 8. This CDR3 is 16 amino acids long. CDR1 and CDR2 (germline): MGHDK, SYGVNS.

This clone was found once. The chain links TRBV28 to TRBJ1-2; no firm D call. The CDR3 contains 10 residues. V lost 10 bases, J lost 4 bases, and 7 bases lay in between. Germline-derived CDR1 and CDR2 are MDHEN and SYDVKM. The CDR3 DNA is TGTGCCATTGGAGGCTATGGCTACACCTTC. Translated, it gives CAIGGYGYTF.

In this sample, this clone turned up a few times. CDR3 DNA sequence: TGTGCCAGCAGTGAGGTGGCGGGGGAAGCCTACGAGCAGTACTTC. Protein sequence: CASSEVAGEAYEQYF. The chain is built from TRBV6-4 and TRBJ2-7; 7 bases fit TRBD2. The CDR3 runs to 15 residues. V lost 3 bases, J lost 2 bases, and 7 bases stayed unmatched. CDR1 and CDR2 from the germline V gene are MRHNA and SNTAGT.

The rearrangement joins TRBV9 to TRBJ1-1; unclear D gene. CDR3 length: 14 residues. The germline V gene encodes CDR1 SGDLS and CDR2 YYNGEE. The ends were cut back, 3 bases at V and 2 bases at J, with 11 bases in the middle. CDR3: CASSEMGKNTEAFF. The CDR3 DNA sequence: TGTGCCAGCAGCGAAATGGGCAAAAACACTGAAGCTTTCTTT.

The chain employs TRBV12-3 or TRBV12-4 and TRBJ2-2; 8 nucleotides match TRBD2. The V and J ends lost 6 bases and 6 bases, in that order; junction bases with no gene match: 3. The CDR3 extends over 13 amino acids. CDR3 amino acids: CASSPGGAGELFF. The CDR3, as DNA: TGTGCCAGCAGCCCGGGGGGGGCCGGGGAGCTGTTTTTT.

The chain couples TRBV18 to TRBJ1-6; 9 bases match TRBD1. V gave up 5 bases and J gave up 7 bases; unmatched junction bases: 6. Germline CDR1 is KGHSH and CDR2 is LQKENI. The CDR3 consists of 15 residues. The CDR3 is CASSASTGGNSPLHF. CDR3 coding DNA: TGTGCCAGCTCAGCCTCGACAGGGGGGAATTCACCCCTCCACTTT. The full variable domain, completed using reference TRBV18 and TRBJ1-6, is NAGVMQNPRHLVRRRGQEARLRCSPMKGHSHVYWYRQLPEEGLKFMVYLQKENIIDESGMPKERFSAEFPKEGPSILRIQQVVRGDSAAYFCASSASTGGNSPLHFGNGTRLTVT.

The rearrangement joins TRBV19 to TRBJ2-1; D may be TRBD1 (5 bases). Trimming shortened V by 5 bases and J by 4 bases, and 12 bases separated the two germline ends. The CDR3 extends over 14 amino acids. CDR1 LNHDA and CDR2 SQIVND come from the germline V gene (reference sequence). The CDR3 is CASSRKGMYNEQFF. CDR3 DNA sequence: TGTGCCAGTAGTCGAAAGGGGATGTACAATGAGCAGTTCTTC.

V is TRBV6-2 or TRBV6-3 and J is TRBJ2-1, with D possibly being TRBD1 (6 bases). The length of the CDR3 is 14 residues. V was cut by 2 bases and J by 5 bases, with 10 bases left in between. The germline V gene encodes CDR1 MNHEY and CDR2 SVGEGT. CDR3 bases: TGTGCCAGCAGTTACCCCGGACAGAACAATGAGCAGTTCTTC. Its translation: CASSYPGQNNEQFF.

This chain uses TRBV27 with TRBJ1-2; D is unresolved. V lost 6 bases to trimming and J lost 0 bases, with 11 bases between them. CDR1 MNHEY and CDR2 SMNVEV come from the germline V gene (reference sequence). The CDR3 is made up of 14 amino acids. CDR3 protein: CASRASMANYGYTF. Here the CDR3 DNA reads TGTGCCAGCAGAGCTTCAATGGCTAACTATGGCTACACCTTC.

The chain couples TRBV27 to TRBJ1-1, with 8 nucleotides matching TRBD1. The CDR3 runs 14 residues. Germline V CDR1 and CDR2: MNHEY, SMNVEV (reference sequence). The V segment lost 2 bases and the J segment 6 bases; nucleotides outside the gene matches: 5. The CDR3 here is CASSLGNRGAEAFF. The CDR3 coding sequence is TGTGCCAGCAGTTTAGGTAACAGGGGGGCTGAAGCTTTCTTT.

The chain uses TRBV9 and TRBJ1-6; no firm D call. Deletions cut 3 bases from V and 9 bases from J, with 13 bases between. Germline CDR1 SGDLS, CDR2 YYNGEE. This CDR3 is built from 14 residues. The CDR3 is CASSESTGSSPLHF. CDR3 DNA sequence: TGTGCCAGCAGCGAAAGTACGGGGAGTTCACCCCTCCACTTT.

This clone was recorded a few times. The rearrangement links TRBV28 to TRBJ1-5; 9 nucleotides line up with TRBD1. The germline CDR1 and CDR2 sequences are MDHEN and SYDVKM. This CDR3 has 15 residues. Trimming removed 4 bases from V and 5 bases from J; junction bases left unmatched: 6. The CDR3 sequence: CASSSTYRGHQPQHF. In nucleotides, the CDR3 is TGTGCCAGCAGTTCGACCTACAGGGGGCATCAGCCCCAGCATTTT.

The V call is TRBV27, the J call TRBJ2-1, with TRBD2 matching over 9 bases. The CDR3 contains 18 residues. Per the germline V gene, CDR1 is MNHEY and CDR2 is SMNVEV (reference sequence). The junction had 13 bases not matched to a gene; V was cut back by 4 bases and J by 3 bases. DNA of the CDR3: TGTGCCAGCAGTTCAAATGGACTAGCGAGACAACACTACAATGAGCAGTTCTTC. This translates into CASSSNGLARQHYNEQFF.

In its sample, this clone was seen once. The chain is built from TRBV19 and TRBJ2-2; unclear D gene. The CDR3 has 15 residues. V was shortened by 6 bases and J by 0 bases, with 11 bases between the two germline ends. Germline V CDR1 and CDR2: LNHDA, SQIVND (reference sequence). The chain's CDR3 is CASSIGLANTGELFF. Here the CDR3 DNA reads TGTGCCAGTAGCATCGGGTTGGCGAACACCGGGGAGCTGTTTTTT.

This clone was observed a single time. The chain carries TRBV27 and TRBJ1-2; no firm D call. Germline V gives CDR1 MNHEY, CDR2 SMNVEV (reference sequence). This CDR3 comprises 12 residues. V dropped 7 bases and J dropped 4 bases, with 10 bases sitting between them. CDR3 coding DNA: TGTGCCAGCACCGGGGTAGGCTATGGCTACACCTTC. Translating it yields CASTGVGYGYTF.

The V gene is TRBV27, the J gene TRBJ2-1; 9 positions match TRBD1. Per the germline V gene, CDR1 is MNHEY and CDR2 is SMNVEV (reference sequence). The length of the CDR3 is 14 residues. V was pared by 7 bases and J by 4 bases, with 5 bases of the junction left unmatched. CDR3 coding DNA: TGTGCCAGCACCCAACAGGGGGCGTACAATGAGCAGTTCTTC. Its translation: CASTQQGAYNEQFF.